Sequencing of this T cell receptor (beta chain) was carried out in a study of CD8+ T cells in alopecia areata. Across the whole study: Treated patients were given 5 to 10 mg oral tofacitinib twice daily.

This clone was picked up a small number of times. The treatment is: oral pan-JAK inhibitor, 5-10 mg twice daily. Germline CDR1 is SQVTM and CDR2 is ANQGSEA. CDR3 size: 14 residues. The ends were cut back, 1 base at V and 4 bases at J, with 13 bases in the middle. In each case, RNA was isolated and then reverse transcribed into cDNA as the sequencing template. Method: immunoSEQ multiplex PCR; TCRdb's copy keeps in-frame clones and lacks some. Of 150,000 to 250,000 clones listed, roughly three fifths are singletons. The V call is TRBV29-1, the J call TRBJ1-1, with D tentatively TRBD1 (5 bases). This TCR derives from a human donor with alopecia areata. Sequenced material: CD4+ T cells sorted from blood, taken at week 4, from a patient treated with tofacitinib. CDR3 region: CSVEAQGGSTEAFF. Written as DNA, the CDR3 is TGCAGCGTTGAAGCCCAGGGTGGGAGCACTGAAGCTTTCTTT.